The subject of this entry is one T cell receptor beta chain. Before being deemed recovered, Cohort 3 donors had two negative PCRs, clearance, or symptom resolution. V lost 4 bases to trimming and J lost 1 base; unmatched junction nucleotides: 4. From germline, CDR1 is MGHRA and CDR2 YSYEKL. This CDR3 region has 15 residues. The data are from a study of blood T cell repertoires in COVID-19. Original processing methods: Reference gene primer amplification gave estimated nucleated cell counts. Some clones are missing from TCRdb's copy, which holds only in-frame ones; the method was immunoSEQ multiplex PCR. V and J calls and clone size are as listed in that table; D and trimming were resolved from the DNA. The sample carries 150,000 to 250,000 clones, roughly four fifths recorded once.

This TCR was recovered from a man between 40 and 49 years old who had recovered from COVID-19. The rearrangement joins TRBV4-1 to TRBJ1-1; 9 bases map to TRBD1. Sequencing was carried out using PBMCs or T cells enriched from blood (not recorded which). As DNA, the CDR3 is TGCGCCAGCAGCCTTTCGGGACAGGGGAACACTGAAGCTTTCTTT. Translating it yields CASSLSGQGNTEAFF.